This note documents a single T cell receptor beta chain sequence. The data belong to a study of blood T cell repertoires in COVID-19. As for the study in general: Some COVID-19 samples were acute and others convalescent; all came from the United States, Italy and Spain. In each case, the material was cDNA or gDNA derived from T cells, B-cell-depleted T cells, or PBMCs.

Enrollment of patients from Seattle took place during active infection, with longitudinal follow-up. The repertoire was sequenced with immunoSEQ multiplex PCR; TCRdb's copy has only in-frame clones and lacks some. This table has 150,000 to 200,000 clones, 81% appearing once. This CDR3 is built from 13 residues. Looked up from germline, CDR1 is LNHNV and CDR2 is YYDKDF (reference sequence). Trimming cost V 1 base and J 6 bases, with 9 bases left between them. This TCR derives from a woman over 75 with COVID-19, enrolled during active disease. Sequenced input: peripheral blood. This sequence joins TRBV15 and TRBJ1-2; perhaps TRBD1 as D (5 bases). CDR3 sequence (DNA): TGTGCCACCAGCAGAGGCGGGGGGGATGGCTACACCTTC. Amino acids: CATSRGGGDGYTF. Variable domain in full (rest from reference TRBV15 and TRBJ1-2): DAMVIQNPRYQVTQFGKPVTLSCSQTLNHNVMYWYQQKSSQAPKLLFHYYDKDFNNEADTPDNFQSRRPNTSFCFLDIRSPGLGDTAMYLCATSRGGGDGYTFGSGTRLTVV.